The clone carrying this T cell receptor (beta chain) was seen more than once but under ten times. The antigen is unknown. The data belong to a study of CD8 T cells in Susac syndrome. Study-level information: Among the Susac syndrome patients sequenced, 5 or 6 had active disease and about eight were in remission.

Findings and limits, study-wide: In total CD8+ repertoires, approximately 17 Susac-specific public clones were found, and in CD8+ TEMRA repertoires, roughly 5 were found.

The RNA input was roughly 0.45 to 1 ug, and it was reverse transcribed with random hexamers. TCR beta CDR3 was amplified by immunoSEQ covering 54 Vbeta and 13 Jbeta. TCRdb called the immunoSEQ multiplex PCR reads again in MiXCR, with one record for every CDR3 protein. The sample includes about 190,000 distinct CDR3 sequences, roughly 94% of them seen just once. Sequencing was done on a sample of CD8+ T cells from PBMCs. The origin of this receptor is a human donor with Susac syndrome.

CDR3 sequence: CASSDRTSYEQYF. In nucleotides, the CDR3 is TGTGCCAGCAGTGATCGGACTAGCTACGAGCAGTACTTC. V gene TRBV27 combines with J gene TRBJ2-7, with 7 bases that match TRBD2. This CDR3 is 13 amino acids long. The V segment lost 5 bases and the J segment 3 bases; nucleotides outside the gene matches: 4. Germline CDR1 is MNHEY and CDR2 is SMNVEV (reference sequence).